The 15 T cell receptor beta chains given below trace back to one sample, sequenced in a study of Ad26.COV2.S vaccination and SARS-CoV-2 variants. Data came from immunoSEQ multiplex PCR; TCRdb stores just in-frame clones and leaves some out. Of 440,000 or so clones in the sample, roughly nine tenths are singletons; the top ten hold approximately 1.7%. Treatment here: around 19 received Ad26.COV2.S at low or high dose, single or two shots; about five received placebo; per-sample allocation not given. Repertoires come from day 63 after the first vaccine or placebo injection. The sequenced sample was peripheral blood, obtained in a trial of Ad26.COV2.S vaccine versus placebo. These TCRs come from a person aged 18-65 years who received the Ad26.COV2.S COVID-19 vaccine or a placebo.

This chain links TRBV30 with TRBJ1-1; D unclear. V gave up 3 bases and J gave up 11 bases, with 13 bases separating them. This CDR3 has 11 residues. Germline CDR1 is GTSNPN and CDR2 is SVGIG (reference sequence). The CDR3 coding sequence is TGTGCCTGGAGCGCACCTCCCTACGCTTTCTTT. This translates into CAWSAPPYAFF.

Here the CDR3 DNA reads TGTGCCTTCGGCACCTTAGGCAATCAGCCCCAGCATTTT. Encoded protein: CAFGTLGNQPQHF. The chain combines TRBV6-7 with TRBJ1-5; D unclear. TRBV6-7 is sorted into the ORF group, with uncertain function. The length of the CDR3 is 13 residues. Between the trimmed V and J ends, which lost 11 bases and 2 bases, there was a span of 13 bases.

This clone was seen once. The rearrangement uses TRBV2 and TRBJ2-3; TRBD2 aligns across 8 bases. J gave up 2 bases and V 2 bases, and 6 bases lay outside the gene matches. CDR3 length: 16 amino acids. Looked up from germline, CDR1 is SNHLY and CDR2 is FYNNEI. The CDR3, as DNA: TGTGCCAGCAGTGAACGTCGGGGGGGCTACACAGATACGCAGTATTTT. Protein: CASSERRGGYTDTQYF. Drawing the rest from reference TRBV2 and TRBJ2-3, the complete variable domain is EPEVTQTPSHQVTQMGQEVILRCVPISNHLYFYWYRQILGQKVEFLVSFYNNEISEKSEIFDDQFSVERPDGSNFTLKIRSTKLEDSAMYFCASSERRGGYTDTQYFGPGTRLTVL.

CDR3 sequence: CASSQERWSLTSDTQYF. The CDR3, as DNA: TGCGCCAGCAGCCAAGAGCGTTGGTCTTTAACATCAGATACGCAGTATTTT. The chain combines TRBV4-3 with TRBJ2-3; no clear D gene. This CDR3 spans 17 amino acids. Trimming took 0 bases from V and 4 from J, leaving 17 bases between them. In germline, CDR1 is LGHNA, CDR2 YSLEER.

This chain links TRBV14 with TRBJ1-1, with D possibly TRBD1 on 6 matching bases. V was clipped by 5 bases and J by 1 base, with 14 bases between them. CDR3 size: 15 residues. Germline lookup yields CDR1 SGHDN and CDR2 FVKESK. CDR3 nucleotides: TGTGCCAGCAGCATAGACCGACAGGCGAACACTGAAGCTTTCTTT. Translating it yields CASSIDRQANTEAFF.

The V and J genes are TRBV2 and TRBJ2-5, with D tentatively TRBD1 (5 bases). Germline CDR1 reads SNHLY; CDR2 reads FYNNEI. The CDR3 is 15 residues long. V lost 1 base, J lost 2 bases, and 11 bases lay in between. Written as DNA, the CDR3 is TGTGCCAGCAGTGAAGTTCGACAGATACAAGAGACCCAGTACTTC. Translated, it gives CASSEVRQIQETQYF.

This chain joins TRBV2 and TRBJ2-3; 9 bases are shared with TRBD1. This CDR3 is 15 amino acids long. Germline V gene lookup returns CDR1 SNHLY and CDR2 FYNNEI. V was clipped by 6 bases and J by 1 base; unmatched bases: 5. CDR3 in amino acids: CASRPGTGRTDTQYF. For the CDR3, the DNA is TGTGCCAGCAGACCCGGGACAGGGCGCACAGATACGCAGTATTTT.

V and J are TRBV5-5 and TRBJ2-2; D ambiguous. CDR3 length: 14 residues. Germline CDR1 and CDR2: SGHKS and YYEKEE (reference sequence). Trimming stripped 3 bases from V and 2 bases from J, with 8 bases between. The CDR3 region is CASSYLANTGELFF. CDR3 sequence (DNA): TGTGCCAGCAGCTACCTGGCCAACACCGGGGAGCTGTTTTTT.

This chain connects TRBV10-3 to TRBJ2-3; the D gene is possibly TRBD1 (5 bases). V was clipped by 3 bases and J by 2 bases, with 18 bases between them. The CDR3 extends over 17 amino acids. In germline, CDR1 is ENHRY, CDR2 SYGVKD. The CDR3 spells CAISEPPTTVTTDTQYF. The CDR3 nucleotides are TGTGCCATCAGTGAACCACCAACGACAGTAACCACAGATACGCAGTATTTT.

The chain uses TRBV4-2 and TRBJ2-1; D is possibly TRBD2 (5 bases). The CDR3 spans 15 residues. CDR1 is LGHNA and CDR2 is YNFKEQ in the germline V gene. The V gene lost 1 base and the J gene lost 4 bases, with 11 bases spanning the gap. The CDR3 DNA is TGTGCCAGCAGCCAAGGGACTCGAGAATACAATGAGCAGTTCTTC. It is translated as CASSQGTREYNEQFF.

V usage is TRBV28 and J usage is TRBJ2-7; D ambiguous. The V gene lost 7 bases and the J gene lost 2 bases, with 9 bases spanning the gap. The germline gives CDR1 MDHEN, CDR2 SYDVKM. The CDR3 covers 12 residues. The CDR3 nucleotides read TGTGCCAGCAAGGGCGGTGCCTACGAGCAGTACTTC. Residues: CASKGGAYEQYF.

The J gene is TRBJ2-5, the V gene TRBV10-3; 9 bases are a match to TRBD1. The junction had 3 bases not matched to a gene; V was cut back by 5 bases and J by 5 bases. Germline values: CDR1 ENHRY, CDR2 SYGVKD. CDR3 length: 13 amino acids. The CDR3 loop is CAISNRGRETQYF. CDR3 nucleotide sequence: TGTGCCATCAGTAACAGGGGGCGCGAGACCCAGTACTTC.

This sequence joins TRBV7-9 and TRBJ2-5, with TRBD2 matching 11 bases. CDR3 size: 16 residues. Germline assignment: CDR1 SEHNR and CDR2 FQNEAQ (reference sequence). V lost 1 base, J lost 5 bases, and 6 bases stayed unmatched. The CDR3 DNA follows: TGTGCCAGCAGCTTAGGTGGTACTAGCGGGAGTGAGACCCAGTACTTC. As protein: CASSLGGTSGSETQYF.

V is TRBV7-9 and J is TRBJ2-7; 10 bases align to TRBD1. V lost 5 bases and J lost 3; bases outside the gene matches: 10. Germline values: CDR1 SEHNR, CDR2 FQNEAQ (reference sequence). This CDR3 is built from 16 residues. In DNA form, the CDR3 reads TGTGCCAGCAGCCATAGCCCCGGGACAGGGGACTACGAGCAGTACTTC. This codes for CASSHSPGTGDYEQYF.

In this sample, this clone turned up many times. The CDR3 here is CASSITQTNTEAFF. The CDR3 DNA reads as TGTGCCAGTAGTATTACACAAACGAACACTGAAGCTTTCTTT. The chain is built from TRBV19 and TRBJ1-1; D is uncertain. The CDR3 is 14 residues long. The germline gives CDR1 LNHDA, CDR2 SQIVND (reference sequence). The germline V and J ends were trimmed by 3 bases and 1 base, with 9 bases remaining between them.